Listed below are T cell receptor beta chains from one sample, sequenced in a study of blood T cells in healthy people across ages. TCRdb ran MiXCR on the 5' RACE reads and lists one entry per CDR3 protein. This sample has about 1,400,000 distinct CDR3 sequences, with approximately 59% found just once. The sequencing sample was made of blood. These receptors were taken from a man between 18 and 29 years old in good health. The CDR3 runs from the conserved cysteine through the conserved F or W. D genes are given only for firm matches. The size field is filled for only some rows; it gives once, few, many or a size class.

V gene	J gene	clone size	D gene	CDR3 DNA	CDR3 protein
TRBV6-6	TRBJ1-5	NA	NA	TGTGCCAGCAGTTACTCGGCCGGTAATCAGCCCCAGCATTTT	CASSYSAGNQPQHF
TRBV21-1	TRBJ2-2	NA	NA	TGTGCCAGCAGCAAAGCGCGGGGAGACACCGGGGAGCTGTTTTTT	CASSKARGDTGELFF
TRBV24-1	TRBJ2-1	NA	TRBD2	TGTGCCACCAGTGACCTCCCCGCTAGCGGGGGGCCAGGAGAGCAGTTCTTC	CATSDLPASGGPGEQFF
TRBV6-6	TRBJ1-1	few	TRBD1	TGTGCCAGCACCGGGACAGCTGAAGCTTTCTTT	CASTGTAEAFF
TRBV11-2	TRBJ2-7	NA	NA	TGTGCCAGCAGCCTCAGGGTAGGGCCTTACGAGCAGTACTTC	CASSLRVGPYEQYF
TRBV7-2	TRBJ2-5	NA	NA	TGTGCCAGCAGCTTAGGTCCGTACCTCCAAGAGACCCAGTACTTC	CASSLGPYLQETQYF
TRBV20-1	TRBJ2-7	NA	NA	TGCAGTGCTAGGCCCCTAGTAATTACGGTCCCCTACGAGCAGTACTTC	CSARPLVITVPYEQYF
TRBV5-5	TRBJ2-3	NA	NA	TGTGCCAGCAGCGCCCACCCGGGGATGGGAAGCACAGATACGCAGTATTTT	CASSAHPGMGSTDTQYF
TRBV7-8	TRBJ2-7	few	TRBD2	TGTGCCAGCAGCAAAGGGACTAGCGGGTCTCTGGACGAGCAGTACTTC	CASSKGTSGSLDEQYF
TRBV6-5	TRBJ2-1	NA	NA	TGTGCCAGCAGTTACTCGAGCAGGGTAACTAACTCCTACAATGAGCAGTTCTTC	CASSYSSRVTNSYNEQFF
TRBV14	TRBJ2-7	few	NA	TGTGCCAGCAGCCATTCGGGTTATGAGGCCTACGAGCAGTACTTC	CASSHSGYEAYEQYF
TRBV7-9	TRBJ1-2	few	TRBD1	TGTGCCAGCAGCTTAGGGACAGGGGGCTTCTATGGCTACACCTTC	CASSLGTGGFYGYTF
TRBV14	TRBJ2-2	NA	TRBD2	TGTGCCAGCAGCCAAGATTATCGACTAGCGGGAGACCATCGGACCGGGGAGCTGTTTTTT	CASSQDYRLAGDHRTGELFF
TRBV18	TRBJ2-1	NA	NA	TGTGCCAGCTCACCGGCGCAGAGCTACAATGAGCAGTTCTTC	CASSPAQSYNEQFF
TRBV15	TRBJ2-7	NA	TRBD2	TGTGCCACCAGCAGTGCGGCTTTTTCTGCGGGAGGACTCTACGAGCAGTACTTC	CATSSAAFSAGGLYEQYF
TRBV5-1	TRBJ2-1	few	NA	TGCGCCAGCAGCTTGGAGGCTAGCGATGAGCAGTTCTTC	CASSLEASDEQFF
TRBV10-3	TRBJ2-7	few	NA	TGTGCCATCAGCTCCGGGGATGGCGAGCAGTACTTC	CAISSGDGEQYF
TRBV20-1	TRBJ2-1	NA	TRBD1	TGCAGTGCAATAAGCCGGGACAGGCCTGGCAATGAGCAGTTCTTC	CSAISRDRPGNEQFF
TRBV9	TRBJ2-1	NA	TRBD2	TGTGCCAGCAGCGTACGCGCGGGAGGAGGCTATGAGCGGTTCTTC	CASSVRAGGGYERFF
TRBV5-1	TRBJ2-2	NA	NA	TGCGCCAGCAACAGTGACCGCCAGAGCACCGGGGAGCTGTTTTTT	CASNSDRQSTGELFF
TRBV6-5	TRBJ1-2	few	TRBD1	TGTGCCAGCAAAGCAGGGGGCGTCTCTGGCTACACCTTC	CASKAGGVSGYTF
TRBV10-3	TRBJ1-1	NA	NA	TGTGCCATCAGTGCTACTAACCGTGAAGCTTTCTTT	CAISATNREAFF
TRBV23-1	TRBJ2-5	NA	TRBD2	TGCGCCAGCAGTCAATCGGGACTAGCGGGGGAGACCCAGTACTTC	CASSQSGLAGETQYF